The present T cell receptor (beta chain) was sequenced within a study of T cells in Graves' hyperthyroidism and ophthalmopathy. Study-level background: Any treatment followed the collection of peripheral blood at initial diagnosis. Study-level results: Blood also held most thyroid clonotypes expanded beyond 0.001.

Germline V gene data show CDR1 as SQVTM and CDR2 as ANQGSEA. The CDR3 runs 13 residues. Trimming took off 7 bases at V and 2 bases at J, with 14 bases between the two ends. Ten or more counts support this clonotype. What it binds is unknown. There were TCR beta CDR3 regions amplified from RNA transcripts. An initial round of RT-PCR targeting the TCR CDR3 relied on the HTBI primer set. TCRdb reanalysed the multiplex PCR reads using MiXCR and keeps one entry per CDR3 protein. The sample shows around 350,000 distinct CDR3 sequences, 13% of them seen only once. The TCR was taken from a woman younger than 30 with Graves' hyperthyroidism. This sequence joins TRBV29-1 and TRBJ1-2; D remains ambiguous. Material: blood. CDR3 bases: TGCAGCGCCAGCCACAGTTTCAACTATGGCTACACCTTC. Residues: CSASHSFNYGYTF.